The text below deals with one T cell receptor (beta chain). Its antigen is undetermined. The data were obtained in a study of vaccination and CD4 T cells after COVID-19. Time point given: late sampling 161 to 241 days after vaccination in a few convalescent patients. Treatment defined: approximately nine-day PBMC culture with coronavirus spike peptide pools or control peptides (ViraFEST assay). After removal of 1 base from V and 5 bases from J, the junction contained 4 bases not matched to a gene. The CDR3 is made up of 15 amino acids. Germline lookup yields CDR1 DFQATT and CDR2 SNEGSKA (reference sequence). Sequencing of the DNA from cultured CD4+ T cells was carried out with the Oncomine TCR Beta short-read assay. In TCRdb, the PCR reads were re-called with MiXCR into one record per CDR3 protein. Here the sample spans more than 20,000 distinct CDR3 sequences, about 45% being singletons.

The material sequenced was CD4+ T cells from blood, cultured in vitro, taken about 7 months after SARS-CoV-2 vaccination. The receptor was isolated from a human donor who had recovered from COVID-19. The chain joins TRBV20-1 to TRBJ2-5; TRBD2 agrees at 13 bases. CDR3 amino acids: CSARVRTSGSETQYF. The CDR3 DNA sequence: TGCAGTGCTAGAGTTAGGACTAGCGGGAGTGAGACCCAGTACTTC.